Listed below are T cell receptor beta chains from one sample, sequenced in a study of blood T cell repertoires in COVID-19. Method: immunoSEQ multiplex PCR; TCRdb's copy keeps in-frame clones and lacks some. The sample includes approximately 250,000 clones, 65% to 90% of them seen just once. Sequencing used peripheral blood. These receptors all stem from a woman between 45 and 60 years old with acute or convalescent COVID-19. CDR3s include the opening cysteine and the closing phenylalanine or tryptophan. The D gene is left open where the match is weak. The size entry is marked missing in some rows and otherwise reads once, few, many or a size class.

abundance	d_gene	v_gene	j_gene	CDR3aa	CDR3nt
few	TRBD1	TRBV2	TRBJ1-4	CASSSQGTGFYEKLFF	TGTGCCAGCAGTTCTCAAGGGACAGGATTCTACGAAAAACTGTTTTTT
-	TRBD2	TRBV5-1	TRBJ2-5	CASMRTSGRGETQYF	TGCGCCAGCATGCGGACTAGCGGGAGAGGAGAGACCCAGTACTTC
-	-	TRBV27	TRBJ2-1	CASSSQWNEQFF	TGTGCCAGCAGTTCCCAGTGGAATGAGCAGTTCTTC
-	TRBD2	TRBV28	TRBJ2-7	CASSPLAGATYEQYF	TGTGCCAGCAGCCCACTAGCGGGAGCCACCTACGAGCAGTACTTC
-	-	TRBV7-9	TRBJ1-1	CASSPLGREAFF	TGTGCCAGCAGCCCACTGGGCCGTGAAGCTTTCTTT
-	TRBD1	TRBV4-1	TRBJ1-1	CASSPSPGQGANTEAFF	TGCGCCAGCAGCCCCTCCCCCGGACAGGGAGCGAACACTGAAGCTTTCTTT
-	-	TRBV30	TRBJ1-1	CAWGNFRGTEAFF	TGTGCCTGGGGAAACTTTAGGGGGACTGAAGCTTTCTTT
-	TRBD1	TRBV7-9	TRBJ1-4	CASSFGTGGSEKLFF	TGTGCCAGCAGCTTCGGGACAGGGGGCAGTGAAAAACTGTTTTTT
-	-	TRBV5-1	TRBJ2-1	CASSLFSVPYNEQFF	TGCGCCAGCAGCTTGTTTTCGGTACCCTACAATGAGCAGTTCTTC
-	-	TRBV12-3/TRBV12-4	TRBJ1-1	CASGRAGNTEAFF	TGTGCCAGCGGAAGGGCGGGGAACACTGAAGCTTTCTTT
-	-	TRBV18	TRBJ2-3	CATGERLVDTQYF	TGTGCCACCGGGGAGCGACTGGTTGATACGCAGTATTTT
-	TRBD2	TRBV18	TRBJ2-7	CASSPQPLAGPLSSYEQYF	TGTGCCAGCTCACCACAGCCACTAGCGGGACCACTTAGCTCCTACGAGCAGTACTTC
-	-	TRBV28	TRBJ1-4	CATHRATNEKLFF	TGTGCCACCCACAGGGCAACTAATGAAAAACTGTTTTTT
-	TRBD1	TRBV5-1	TRBJ1-2	CASGDSGGYTF	TGCGCCAGCGGGGACAGCGGGGGCTACACCTTC
-	-	TRBV5-1	TRBJ1-1	CASSLGPEAFF	TGCGCCAGCAGCTTGGGGCCTGAAGCTTTCTTT
-	TRBD1	TRBV18	TRBJ1-2	CASSPELGQSDGYTF	TGTGCCAGCTCGCCCGAGTTGGGACAGAGCGATGGCTACACCTTC
-	TRBD1	TRBV28	TRBJ1-4	CASSGQGALIATNEKLFF	TGTGCCAGCAGTGGACAGGGGGCCCTCATTGCAACTAATGAAAAACTGTTTTTT
-	-	TRBV30	TRBJ1-2	CAWSQDSDYGYTF	TGTGCCTGGAGTCAAGACAGCGACTATGGCTACACCTTC
-	-	TRBV4-3	TRBJ1-6	CASSQEWGAYSPLHF	TGCGCCAGCAGCCAAGAATGGGGCGCTTATTCACCCCTCCACTTT
-	-	TRBV12-3/TRBV12-4	TRBJ2-4	CASTENRENIQYF	TGTGCCAGCACCGAGAACAGGGAAAACATTCAGTACTTC
-	TRBD2	TRBV27	TRBJ2-7	CASSLSRLADTEQYF	TGTGCCAGCAGTTTATCGAGGCTAGCGGATACCGAGCAGTACTTC
few	-	TRBV5-1	TRBJ1-6	CASSLADIMNSPLHF	TGCGCCAGCAGCTTGGCCGACATTATGAATTCACCCCTCCACTTT
-	TRBD2	TRBV18	TRBJ2-3	CASSFGLVPDTQYF	TGTGCCAGCTCTTTCGGACTAGTGCCAGATACGCAGTATTTT
-	TRBD2	TRBV5-4	TRBJ2-7	CASSLTSGLIYEQYF	TGTGCCAGCAGCTTGACTAGCGGCCTAATCTACGAGCAGTACTTC
few	-	TRBV28	TRBJ1-2	CASSVIGGVGYTF	TGTGCCAGCAGTGTCATAGGCGGGGTCGGCTACACCTTC
-	TRBD1	TRBV16	TRBJ2-2	CASSRRTGRGNTGELFF	TGTGCCAGCAGCCGGAGGACAGGCAGGGGGAACACCGGGGAGCTGTTTTTT
once	-	TRBV7-2	TRBJ2-5	CASSLGAQKTQYF	TGTGCCAGCAGCTTAGGGGCCCAGAAGACCCAGTACTTC
-	TRBD2	TRBV6-2/TRBV6-3	TRBJ2-3	CASSGVSRGGWGTDTQYF	TGTGCCAGCAGTGGCGTGAGTCGGGGGGGCTGGGGCACAGATACGCAGTATTTT
-	TRBD2	TRBV7-9	TRBJ2-5	CASSPGLAGAQETQYF	TGTGCCAGCAGCCCCGGACTAGCGGGGGCTCAAGAGACCCAGTACTTC
-	-	TRBV5-4	TRBJ1-2	CASSLDKNYGYTF	TGTGCCAGCAGCTTGGACAAGAACTATGGCTACACCTTC
-	TRBD2	TRBV5-1	TRBJ2-5	CASRTGGNQETQYF	TGCGCCAGCAGAACGGGGGGGAACCAAGAGACCCAGTACTTC
-	TRBD1	TRBV19	TRBJ1-5	CASTPGQGYGNQPQHF	TGTGCCAGTACCCCGGGACAGGGTTATGGCAATCAGCCCCAGCATTTT
-	-	TRBV7-2	TRBJ1-3	CASSPNSQGWAGNTIYF	TGTGCCAGCAGCCCGAACTCGCAGGGGTGGGCTGGAAACACCATATATTTT
-	TRBD2	TRBV6-1	TRBJ2-7	CASSERGLAGVPEQYF	TGTGCCAGCAGTGAACGGGGACTAGCGGGAGTTCCCGAGCAGTACTTC
-	-	TRBV19	TRBJ2-2	CASTRYTGELFF	TGTGCCAGTACCAGATACACCGGGGAGCTGTTTTTT
-	TRBD2	TRBV15	TRBJ2-1	CATSRDVSSGNNEQFF	TGTGCCACCAGCAGAGATGTGTCTAGCGGGAATAATGAGCAGTTCTTC
-	TRBD2	TRBV5-1	TRBJ2-1	CASSISGGPYEQFF	TGCGCCAGCAGCATTAGCGGGGGGCCTTATGAGCAGTTCTTC
-	TRBD1	TRBV20-1	TRBJ1-3	CSASQGASGNTIYF	TGCAGTGCTAGTCAGGGGGCATCTGGAAACACCATATATTTT
-	-	TRBV7-2	TRBJ2-7	CASSLRRAPGYEQYF	TGTGCCAGCAGCTTAAGGCGGGCGCCTGGATACGAGCAGTACTTC
-	TRBD1	TRBV5-6	TRBJ2-5	CASSFYNRGGETQYF	TGTGCCAGCAGCTTCTATAACAGGGGTGGGGAGACCCAGTACTTC
-	-	TRBV24-1	TRBJ1-5	CATSDTGTSSQPQHF	TGTGCCACCAGTGACACCGGGACATCCAGTCAGCCCCAGCATTTT